This TCR beta chain was captured in a study of T cells and Merkel cell carcinoma outcomes. The CDR3 contains 14 residues. Looked up from germline, CDR1 is SQVTM and CDR2 is ANQGSEA. The V and J ends lost 4 bases and 5 bases respectively, with 17 bases between them. Generated by immunoSEQ multiplex PCR, the TCRdb table keeps only in-frame clones and is missing some. The table includes 5,000 to 8,000 clones, 90% detected once. The chain links TRBV29-1 to TRBJ1-2; a weak D match, TRBD1 (6 bases). The sequenced sample consisted of tumor tissue from Merkel cell carcinoma. The TCR was taken from a human donor with Merkel cell carcinoma. CDR3 protein: CSVAGTLGTYGYTF. The DNA of the CDR3 is TGCAGCGTTGCAGGGACATTGGGAACGTATGGCTACACCTTC. The variable domain in full, with the rest retrieved from reference TRBV29-1 and TRBJ1-2, is SAVISQKPSRDICQRGTSLTIQCQVDSQVTMMFWYRQQPGQSLTLIATANQGSEATYESGFVIDKFPISRPNLTFSTLTVSNMSPEDSSIYLCSVAGTLGTYGYTFGSGTRLTVV.